These 7 T cell receptor beta chains share one sample of origin, sequenced in a study of shared T cell receptors in the human thymus (dated by TCRdb to the early 2020s). Library construction relied on the immunoSEQ multiplex PCR assay. In its TCRdb copy, this immuneACCESS table keeps in-frame sequences only and misses some clones. Where compared with another copy, unresolved V genes explain less than half of these, and the others have no known cause. The table for this sample lists about 610,000 clones; roughly 90% of them were counted only once. Of the sample, approximately 0.011% falls within the top ten clones. The data also belong to a second study, concerning human thymus T cells.

Material: thymocytes. The receptor source for this set is a boy less than two years old with a congenital heart defect. Donor details come from another sample of the same person, matched by shared clones.

The chain recombines TRBV9 with TRBJ2-1; D not certain. The germline gives CDR1 SGDLS, CDR2 YYNGEE. V gave up 0 bases and J gave up 2 bases, with 6 bases separating them. The CDR3 extends over 14 amino acids. The DNA for the CDR3 is TGTGCCAGCAGCGTAGGAGGTCCCTACAATGAGCAGTTCTTC. Translated: CASSVGGPYNEQFF. Using reference TRBV9 and TRBJ2-1 for the parts outside the CDR3, the full variable domain is DSGVTQTPKHLITATGQRVTLRCSPRSGDLSVYWYQQSLDQGLQFLIQYYNGEERAKGNILERFSAQQFPDLHSELNLSSLELGDSALYFCASSVGGPYNEQFFGPGTRLTVL.

The chain joins TRBV23-1 to TRBJ2-3, with D perhaps TRBD1 (7 bases). TRBV23-1 is an ORF, with its function uncertain. Trimming cost V 2 bases and J 1 base, with 13 bases left between them. The CDR3 loop spans 16 amino acids. The CDR3 sequence: CASSQPGGQRTDTQYF. Here the CDR3 DNA reads TGCGCCAGCAGTCAACCAGGGGGGCAGCGCACAGATACGCAGTATTTT.

V is TRBV25-1 and J is TRBJ2-2; perhaps TRBD1 as D (5 bases). The germline V gene has CDR1 MGHDK and CDR2 SYGVNS. With 4 bases removed from V and 8 bases from J, the gap between germline ends came to 14 bases. This CDR3 is 14 amino acids long. The CDR3: CASSGQSGAGELFF. In nucleotides, the CDR3 is TGTGCCAGCAGTGGCCAATCTGGGGCTGGGGAGCTGTTTTTT.

This clone was observed a few times. As DNA, the CDR3 is TGTGCCAGCAGCCGAAACGGGACAGGAGTCATGAACACTGAAGCTTTCTTT. It translates to CASSRNGTGVMNTEAFF. This chain joins TRBV7-9 and TRBJ1-1; 8 bases line up with TRBD1. The J segment lost 0 bases and the V segment lost 5 bases, leaving 11 bases of the junction unmatched. The germline V gene encodes CDR1 SEHNR and CDR2 FQNEAQ (reference sequence). The CDR3 spans 17 residues.

The chain employs TRBV5-6 and TRBJ2-6, with D unresolved. The CDR3 has 14 amino acids. The germline gives CDR1 SGHDT, CDR2 YYEEEE. V was trimmed by 2 bases and J by 3 bases, leaving 6 bases between them. CDR3 residues: CASSFESGANVLTF. DNA of the CDR3: TGTGCCAGCAGCTTCGAGAGTGGGGCCAACGTCCTGACTTTC. Combining the CDR3 with reference TRBV5-6 and TRBJ2-6 gives the whole variable domain DAGVTQSPTHLIKTRGQQVTLRCSPKSGHDTVSWYQQALGQGPQFIFQYYEEEERQRGNFPDRFSGHQFPNYSSELNVNALLLGDSALYLCASSFESGANVLTFGAGSRLTVL.

The chain has TRBV19 and TRBJ2-1; 9 bases line up with TRBD2. Germline V gene data show CDR1 as LNHDA and CDR2 as SQIVND (reference sequence). The CDR3 totals 13 residues. V lost 6 bases, J lost 5 bases, and 2 bases stayed unmatched. As DNA, the CDR3 is TGTGCCAGTAGGACTAGCGGAAACAATGAGCAGTTCTTC. Encoded protein: CASRTSGNNEQFF.

This rearrangement joins TRBV20-1 to TRBJ2-5; TRBD2 is a possible D gene (6 bases). This CDR3 has 11 amino acids. Deletions cut 6 bases from V and 4 bases from J, with 9 bases between. Per the germline V gene, CDR1 is DFQATT and CDR2 is SNEGSKA (reference sequence). The CDR3 DNA follows: TGCAGTGCGGGACTCGGAGAGACCCAGTACTTC. Residues: CSAGLGETQYF.